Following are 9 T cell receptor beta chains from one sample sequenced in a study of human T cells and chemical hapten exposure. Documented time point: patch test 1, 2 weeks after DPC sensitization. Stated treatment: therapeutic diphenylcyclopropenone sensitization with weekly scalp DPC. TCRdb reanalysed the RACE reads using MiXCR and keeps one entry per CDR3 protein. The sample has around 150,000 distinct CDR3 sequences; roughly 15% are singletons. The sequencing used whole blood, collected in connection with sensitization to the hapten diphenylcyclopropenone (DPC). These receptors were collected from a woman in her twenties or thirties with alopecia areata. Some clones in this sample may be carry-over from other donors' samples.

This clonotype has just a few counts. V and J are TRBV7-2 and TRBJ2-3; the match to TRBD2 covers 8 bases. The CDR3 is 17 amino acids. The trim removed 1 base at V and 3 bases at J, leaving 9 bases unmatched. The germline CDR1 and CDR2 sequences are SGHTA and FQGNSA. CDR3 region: CASSLGAPGLVTDTQYF. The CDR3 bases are TGTGCCAGCAGCTTAGGAGCGCCGGGACTAGTGACAGATACGCAGTATTTT.

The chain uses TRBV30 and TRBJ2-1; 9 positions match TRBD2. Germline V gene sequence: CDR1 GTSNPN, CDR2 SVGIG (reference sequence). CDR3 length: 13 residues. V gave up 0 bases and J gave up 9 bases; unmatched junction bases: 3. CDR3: CAWSVSGSGEQFF. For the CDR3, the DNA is TGTGCCTGGAGTGTTAGCGGGAGTGGTGAGCAGTTCTTC.

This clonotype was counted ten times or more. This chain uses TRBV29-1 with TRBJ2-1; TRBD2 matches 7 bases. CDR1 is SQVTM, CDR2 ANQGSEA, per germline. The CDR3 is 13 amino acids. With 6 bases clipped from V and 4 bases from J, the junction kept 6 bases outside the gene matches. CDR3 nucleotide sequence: TGCAGCGTCAGCGGGATGAGGTACAATGAGCAGTTCTTC. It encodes CSVSGMRYNEQFF.

DNA for the CDR3: TGTGCCAGCAGCTTACAAGCGGGTAGTTACGAGCAGTACTTC. Its translation is CASSLQAGSYEQYF. The chain combines TRBV13 with TRBJ2-7, with D possibly matching TRBD2 (6 bases). Looked up from germline, CDR1 is PRHDT and CDR2 is FYEKMQ (reference sequence). The CDR3 totals 14 residues. Trimming shortened V by 2 bases and J by 4 bases, and 12 bases separated the two germline ends. The whole variable domain, remainder taken from reference TRBV13 and TRBJ2-7, is AAGVIQSPRHLIKEKRETATLKCYPIPRHDTVYWYQQGPGQDPQFLISFYEKMQSDKGSIPDRFSAQQFSDYHSELNMSSLELGDSALYFCASSLQAGSYEQYFGPGTRLTVT.

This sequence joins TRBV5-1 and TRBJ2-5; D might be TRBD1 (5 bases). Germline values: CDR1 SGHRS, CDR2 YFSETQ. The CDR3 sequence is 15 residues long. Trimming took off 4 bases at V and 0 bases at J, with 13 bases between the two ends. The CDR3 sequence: CASSVQGSHQETQYF. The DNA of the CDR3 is TGCGCCAGCAGCGTGCAGGGTTCCCACCAAGAGACCCAGTACTTC. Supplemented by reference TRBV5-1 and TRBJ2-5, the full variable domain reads KAGVTQTPRYLIKTRGQQVTLSCSPISGHRSVSWYQQTPGQGLQFLFEYFSETQRNKGNFPGRFSGRQFSNSRSEMNVSTLELGDSALYLCASSVQGSHQETQYFGPGTRLLVL.

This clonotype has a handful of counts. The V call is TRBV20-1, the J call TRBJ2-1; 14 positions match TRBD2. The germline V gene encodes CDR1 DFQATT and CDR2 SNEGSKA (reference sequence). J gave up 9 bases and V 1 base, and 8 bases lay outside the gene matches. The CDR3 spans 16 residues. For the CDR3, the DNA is TGCAGTGCTAGAGCTCCCGGACTAGCGGGGGGAGGTGAGCAGTTCTTC. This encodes CSARAPGLAGGGEQFF.

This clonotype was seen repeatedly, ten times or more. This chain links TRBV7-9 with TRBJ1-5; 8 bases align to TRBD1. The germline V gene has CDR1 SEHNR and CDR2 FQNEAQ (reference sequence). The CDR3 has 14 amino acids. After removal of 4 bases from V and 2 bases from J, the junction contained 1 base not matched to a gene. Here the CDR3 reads CASSSTGGNQPQHF. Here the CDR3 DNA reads TGTGCCAGCAGCTCGACAGGGGGCAATCAGCCCCAGCATTTT. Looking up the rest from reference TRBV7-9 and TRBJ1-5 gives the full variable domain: DTGVSQNPRHKITKRGQNVTFRCDPISEHNRLYWYRQTLGQGPEFLTYFQNEAQLEKSRLLSDRFSAERPKGSFSTLEIQRTEQGDSAMYLCASSSTGGNQPQHFGDGTRLSIL.

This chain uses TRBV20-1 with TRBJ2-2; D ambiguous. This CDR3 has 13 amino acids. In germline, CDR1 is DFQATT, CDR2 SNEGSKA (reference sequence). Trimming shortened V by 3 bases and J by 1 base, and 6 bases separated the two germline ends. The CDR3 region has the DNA TGCAGTGCTAGCGAAGGGAACACCGGGGAGCTGTTTTTT. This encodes CSASEGNTGELFF.

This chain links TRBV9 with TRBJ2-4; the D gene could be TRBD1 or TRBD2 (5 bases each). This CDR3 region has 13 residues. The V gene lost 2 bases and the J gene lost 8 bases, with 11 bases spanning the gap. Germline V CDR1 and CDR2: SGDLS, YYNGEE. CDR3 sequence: CASSVAGRDIQYF. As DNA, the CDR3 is TGTGCCAGCAGCGTGGCAGGGAGAGACATTCAGTACTTC.